These 17 T cell receptor beta chains were all obtained from the same sample, sequenced in a study of T-cell memory formation after mild COVID-19. TCRdb independently ran MiXCR on the 5' RACE reads; one entry per CDR3 protein. The repertoire holds 470,000 or so distinct CDR3 sequences, around 20% seen once, with approximately 8.4% in the top ten. Sequenced input: PBMCs or a T cell subset sorted from them (not recorded which). The receptors were sampled from an adult woman who had mild COVID-19 (a few samples of this study predate the infection). Cell type and time point are not known.

This clonotype was counted only a few times. This chain joins TRBV11-2 and TRBJ2-1, with a weak D call TRBD2 (6 bases). V lost 4 bases and J 7 bases, leaving 17 bases between the germline ends. CDR3 length: 15 amino acids. Germline V gives CDR1 SGHAT, CDR2 FQNNGV. The CDR3 spells CASSSPRGALNEQFF. The CDR3 DNA is TGTGCCAGCAGCTCCCCACGCGGGGCTCTTAATGAGCAGTTCTTC.

The J gene is TRBJ2-1, the V gene TRBV11-2, with 9 bases matching TRBD2. Germline V lookup: CDR1 SGHAT, CDR2 FQNNGV. J lost 0 bases, V lost 0 bases, and 3 bases had no gene match. This CDR3 spans 17 amino acids. CDR3 sequence: CASSLDLAGASYNEQFF. CDR3 nucleotide sequence: TGTGCCAGCAGCTTAGACTTAGCGGGAGCCTCCTACAATGAGCAGTTCTTC. Using reference TRBV11-2 and TRBJ2-1 for the parts outside the CDR3, the full variable domain is EAGVAQSPRYKIIEKRQSVAFWCNPISGHATLYWYQQILGQGPKLLIQFQNNGVVDDSQLPKDRFSAERLKGVDSTLKIQPAKLEDSAVYLCASSLDLAGASYNEQFFGPGTRLTVL.

V and J are TRBV3-1 and TRBJ1-6; a possible D gene is TRBD1 (5 bases). With 7 bases removed from V and 7 bases from J, the gap between germline ends came to 14 bases. This CDR3 contains 14 residues. In germline, CDR1 is LGHDT, CDR2 YNNKEL (reference sequence). DNA for the CDR3: TGTGCCAGCACCCCCATGGGGGGGAATTCACCCCTCCACTTT. It translates to CASTPMGGNSPLHF.

In this sample, this clonotype turned up a few times. This sequence joins TRBV5-1 and TRBJ1-1, with D unresolved. Germline assignment: CDR1 SGHRS and CDR2 YFSETQ. The V and J ends lost 0 bases and 2 bases respectively, with 8 bases between them. The CDR3 has 14 amino acids. Here the CDR3 DNA reads TGCGCCAGCAGCTTGGCCCTGGGTAACACTGAAGCTTTCTTT. Residues: CASSLALGNTEAFF.

The V call is TRBV5-4, the J call TRBJ2-7, with D perhaps matching TRBD2 (7 bases). Germline-derived CDR1 and CDR2 are SGHNT and YYREEE (reference sequence). This CDR3 comprises 16 residues. Trimming removed 3 bases at V and 6 bases at J, with 22 bases between. CDR3 coding DNA: TGTGCCAGCAGCTCGGTCAGGGGCGGGAGATTGGGCGAGCAGTACTTC. Protein product: CASSSVRGGRLGEQYF.

The chain recombines TRBV5-1 with TRBJ2-2; maybe TRBD1 (7 bases). CDR1 SGHRS and CDR2 YFSETQ come from the germline V gene. This CDR3 region has 17 residues. The V end lost 2 bases, the J end lost 2 bases, and 16 bases lay between the germline ends. Here the CDR3 DNA reads TGCGCCAGCAGCTTCGATCCCCAGGGGGGAAACACCGGGGAGCTGTTTTTT. It codes for CASSFDPQGGNTGELFF.

The rearrangement uses TRBV29-1 and TRBJ2-2, with 9 bases lining up with TRBD1. Trimming removed 7 bases from V and 2 bases from J; junction bases left unmatched: 5. This CDR3 contains 14 residues. Germline CDR1 SQVTM, CDR2 ANQGSEA. CDR3 residues: CSAEQGANTGELFF. The CDR3 bases are TGCAGCGCCGAACAGGGGGCTAACACCGGGGAGCTGTTTTTT.

This clonotype was observed a handful of times. This chain uses TRBV5-1 with TRBJ2-2; tentative D call: TRBD1 (6 bases). Trimming removed 3 bases at V and 4 bases at J, with 13 bases between. The CDR3 is 15 amino acids. CDR1 SGHRS and CDR2 YFSETQ come from the germline V gene. The CDR3 loop reads CASSSDRPSTGELFF. The CDR3 region has the DNA TGCGCCAGCAGCTCCGACAGGCCCAGCACCGGGGAGCTGTTTTTT.

The chain couples TRBV5-6 to TRBJ1-2; D is possibly TRBD1 (5 bases). The CDR3 length is 16 residues. V gave up 1 base and J gave up 3 bases, with 16 bases separating them. Germline V CDR1 and CDR2: SGHDT, YYEEEE. The CDR3 DNA reads TGTGCCAGCAGCTTGATGGGAAGAAGGGACCACTATGGCTACACCTTC. Protein product: CASSLMGRRDHYGYTF.

This clonotype was detected a few times. V and J are TRBV6-5 and TRBJ2-7, with D hard to call. CDR3 length equals 14 residues. V was clipped by 6 bases and J by 7 bases, with 19 bases between them. Germline V gene sequence: CDR1 MNHEY, CDR2 SVGAGI. The CDR3 loop is CASRLTDLLGEQYF. Written as DNA, the CDR3 is TGTGCCAGCAGACTGACCGACCTTCTCGGAGAGCAGTACTTC.

There are a few counts of this clonotype. The CDR3 protein is CASSFSGLAGAGVDTQYF. In DNA, the CDR3 is TGTGCCAGCAGCTTCTCCGGACTAGCGGGGGCCGGAGTAGATACGCAGTATTTT. The chain recombines TRBV5-5 with TRBJ2-3; 13 positions agree with TRBD2. The V and J ends lost 2 bases and 5 bases, in that order; junction bases with no gene match: 11. The CDR3 covers 18 residues. Germline V gene data show CDR1 as SGHKS and CDR2 as YYEKEE (reference sequence). The entire variable domain, with the rest obtained from reference TRBV5-5 and TRBJ2-3, is as follows: DAGVTQSPTHLIKTRGQQVTLRCSPISGHKSVSWYQQVLGQGPQFIFQYYEKEERGRGNFPDRFSARQFPNYSSELNVNALLLGDSALYLCASSFSGLAGAGVDTQYFGPGTRLTVL.

There are a few counts of this clonotype. The chain couples TRBV2 to TRBJ2-7; TRBD1 aligns across 9 bases. The CDR3 runs 15 residues. V was clipped by 6 bases and J by 4 bases; unmatched bases: 10. The germline gives CDR1 SNHLY, CDR2 FYNNEI. CDR3 amino acids: CASRLTGGAGYEQYF. The CDR3 DNA reads TGTGCCAGCAGACTTACAGGGGGCGCAGGGTACGAGCAGTACTTC.

The J gene is TRBJ2-3, the V gene TRBV6-1; D may be TRBD2 (5 bases). The CDR3 is 15 residues long. Deletions cut 0 bases from V and 4 bases from J, with 11 bases between. From germline, CDR1 is MNHNS and CDR2 SASEGT. The CDR3 nucleotides read TGTGCCAGCAGTGAAGCGCAAGAGGGCGCAGATACGCAGTATTTT. This codes for CASSEAQEGADTQYF.

This clonotype has more than one count but fewer than ten. This chain uses TRBV2 with TRBJ2-2; possibly TRBD2 for D (6 bases). V lost 8 bases and J lost 2, with 15 bases in between. Germline loops: CDR1 SNHLY, CDR2 FYNNEI. The CDR3 is made up of 15 amino acids. The CDR3 is CASAEGPENTGELFF. CDR3 coding DNA: TGTGCCAGCGCGGAGGGGCCTGAAAACACCGGGGAGCTGTTTTTT.

The chain carries TRBV3-1 and TRBJ2-1; D unresolved. Germline CDR1 is LGHDT and CDR2 is YNNKEL (reference sequence). The V end was cut by 1 base, the J end by 15 bases, with 13 bases between. The CDR3 has 12 amino acids. The CDR3 DNA follows: TGTGCCAGCAGCCAAGGACCTTTAAGACGGTTCTTC. Amino acids: CASSQGPLRRFF.

This clonotype came up a few times. This sequence joins TRBV15 and TRBJ2-3; D gene ambiguous. Per the germline V gene, CDR1 is LNHNV and CDR2 is YYDKDF (reference sequence). The CDR3 contains 14 residues. Trimming pared 0 bases from V and 6 bases from J, leaving 10 bases between. CDR3 amino acids: CATSRDTPPDTQYF. The DNA for the CDR3 is TGTGCCACCAGCAGAGATACGCCCCCTGATACGCAGTATTTT.

The genes are TRBV19 and TRBJ1-1; D is unresolved. Germline CDR1 and CDR2: LNHDA and SQIVND (reference sequence). The CDR3 totals 13 residues. V was clipped by 6 bases and J by 3 bases, with 11 bases between them. CDR3 residues: CASSHKGDTEAFF. DNA of the CDR3: TGTGCCAGTAGCCATAAGGGCGACACTGAAGCTTTCTTT. The full variable domain, completed using reference TRBV19 and TRBJ1-1, is DGGITQSPKYLFRKEGQNVTLSCEQNLNHDAMYWYRQDPGQGLRLIYYSQIVNDFQKGDIAEGYSVSREKKESFPLTVTSAQKNPTAFYLCASSHKGDTEAFFGQGTRLTVV.